One and the same sample provided the 19 T cell receptor beta chains below, sequenced in a study of response to subunit inactivated influenza vaccine. TCRdb ran MiXCR on the RT-PCR reads and lists one entry per CDR3 protein. The data hold a few hundred thousand distinct CDR3 sequences, with 21% observed a single time. The sample consisted of PBMCs from blood, taken approximately 22 months after vaccination. The source of these receptors is a man in his fifties or sixties who received an inactivated influenza vaccine.

This clonotype has ten or more counts. The chain has TRBV10-3 and TRBJ2-7; tentatively, D is TRBD1 or TRBD2 (6 bases each). The CDR3 runs to 11 residues. The V gene lost 8 bases and the J gene lost 6 bases, with 11 bases spanning the gap. The germline gives CDR1 ENHRY, CDR2 SYGVKD. The CDR3 nucleotides are TGTGCCATCTCCAGGGGAGGCGAGCAGTACTTC. Protein sequence: CAISRGGEQYF.

This clonotype was counted only a few times. The gene calls are TRBV10-3 and TRBJ2-7, with 10 nucleotides matching TRBD1. CDR3 length: 15 residues. Trimming took 2 bases from V and 3 from J; bases not matched to a gene: 4. Germline V gene sequence: CDR1 ENHRY, CDR2 SYGVKD. The CDR3 sequence: CAISEIGQGVYEQYF. CDR3 in DNA: TGTGCCATCAGTGAGATCGGACAGGGGGTCTACGAGCAGTACTTC.

This clonotype was detected a few times. The chain combines TRBV19 with TRBJ2-2, with D unclear. V gave up 4 bases and J gave up 1 base, with 7 bases separating them. CDR1 LNHDA and CDR2 SQIVND come from the germline V gene (reference sequence). The CDR3 is 14 residues long. In DNA form, the CDR3 reads TGTGCCAGTAGTAGGGCACTGAACACCGGGGAGCTGTTTTTT. As protein: CASSRALNTGELFF. Based on the CDR3 plus reference TRBV19 and TRBJ2-2, the full variable domain is DGGITQSPKYLFRKEGQNVTLSCEQNLNHDAMYWYRQDPGQGLRLIYYSQIVNDFQKGDIAEGYSVSREKKESFPLTVTSAQKNPTAFYLCASSRALNTGELFFGEGSRLTVL.

In its sample, this clonotype was seen a few times. The V gene is TRBV20-1, the J gene TRBJ2-7, with 10 nucleotides matching TRBD2. CDR3 size: 14 residues. The germline V gene encodes CDR1 DFQATT and CDR2 SNEGSKA (reference sequence). V trimming: 5 bases; J trimming: 3 bases; junction bases outside the gene matches: 7. The DNA of the CDR3 is TGCAGTGCTCGTTGGACTAGCGGTGGCTACGAGCAGTACTTC. Amino acids: CSARWTSGGYEQYF.

The chain couples TRBV7-2 to TRBJ2-1; 8 nucleotides align to TRBD2. Germline-derived CDR1 and CDR2 are SGHTA and FQGNSA. After removal of 2 bases from V and 6 bases from J, the junction contained 3 bases not matched to a gene. CDR3 length: 14 amino acids. Written as DNA, the CDR3 is TGTGCCAGCAGCTTAACTAGCGGTGGCAATGAGCAGTTCTTC. This codes for CASSLTSGGNEQFF.

The table lists this clonotype with many counts. The chain uses TRBV6-2 or TRBV6-3 and TRBJ1-1; D call uncertain. Germline V gene lookup returns CDR1 MNHEY and CDR2 SVGEGT. V gave up 0 bases and J gave up 0 bases, with 8 bases separating them. The CDR3 contains 15 residues. The CDR3 loop is CASSYSRILNTEAFF. Here the CDR3 DNA reads TGTGCCAGCAGTTACTCCCGAATCCTGAACACTGAAGCTTTCTTT.

The gene calls are TRBV20-1 and TRBJ2-1; D gene ambiguous. CDR1 and CDR2 (germline): DFQATT, SNEGSKA (reference sequence). There are 13 residues in the CDR3. The ends were cut back, 6 bases at V and 3 bases at J, with 12 bases in the middle. In nucleotides, the CDR3 is TGCAGTGCCACCCTCACGAACTACAATGAGCAGTTCTTC. Its protein is CSATLTNYNEQFF.

CDR3: CASRSRTGGSEKLFF. The CDR3 coding sequence is TGTGCCAGCAGATCTAGGACAGGGGGAAGCGAAAAACTGTTTTTT. The rearrangement joins TRBV7-9 to TRBJ1-4, with 10 bases identical to TRBD1. The V segment lost 6 bases and the J segment 8 bases; nucleotides outside the gene matches: 9. The germline V gene encodes CDR1 SEHNR and CDR2 FQNEAQ (reference sequence). The CDR3 has 15 amino acids.

V usage is TRBV27 and J usage is TRBJ2-4, with D perhaps TRBD1 or TRBD2 (5 bases each). Per germline, CDR1 MNHEY and CDR2 SMNVEV (reference sequence). The CDR3 has 13 amino acids. Trimming removed 7 bases from V and 5 bases from J, with 12 bases in between. The CDR3 DNA follows: TGTGCCAGCAAACTAACGGGACAAAACATTCAGTACTTC. This codes for CASKLTGQNIQYF.

The chain joins TRBV12-3 or TRBV12-4 to TRBJ1-5; 9 positions match TRBD1. This CDR3 has 17 residues. Trimming at V came to 5 bases and at J to 3 bases, leaving 11 bases not matched to a gene. For the CDR3, the DNA is TGTGCCAGCAGTGGAGCAGGGACAGGGAGATACAATCAGCCCCAGCATTTT. This encodes CASSGAGTGRYNQPQHF.

The chain couples TRBV7-2 to TRBJ2-1, with D maybe TRBD2 (6 bases). CDR1 is SGHTA and CDR2 is FQGNSA in the germline V gene. There are 16 residues in the CDR3. V was cut by 5 bases and J by 1 base, with 15 bases left in between. The CDR3 loop is CASSPRWGTSYNEQFF. In DNA form, the CDR3 reads TGTGCCAGCAGCCCGCGATGGGGGACTTCCTACAATGAGCAGTTCTTC.

This clonotype was counted only a few times. The J gene is TRBJ2-1, the V gene TRBV10-3; TRBD1 might be the D (6 bases). Germline CDR1 and CDR2: ENHRY and SYGVKD. Between the trimmed V and J ends, which lost 0 bases and 0 bases, there was a span of 18 bases. CDR3 length: 19 amino acids. This CDR3 reads CAISESVRPGASSYNEQFF. CDR3 DNA: TGTGCCATCAGTGAGTCGGTGCGTCCAGGGGCGAGCTCCTACAATGAGCAGTTCTTC.

This clonotype was seen many times. V gene TRBV20-1 combines with J gene TRBJ1-1; D is unresolved. This CDR3 contains 12 residues. Germline CDR1 and CDR2: DFQATT and SNEGSKA (reference sequence). Trimming shortened V by 3 bases and J by 2 bases, and 7 bases separated the two germline ends. CDR3: CSASSGNTEAFF. CDR3 sequence (DNA): TGCAGTGCTAGCTCCGGAAACACTGAAGCTTTCTTT.

V gene TRBV24-1 combines with J gene TRBJ1-5; D not certain. CDR1 and CDR2 (germline): KGHDR, SFDVKD. This CDR3 spans 14 amino acids. V lost 3 bases and J 3 bases, leaving 8 bases between the germline ends. The CDR3 loop is CATSDPGPNQPQHF. DNA for the CDR3: TGTGCCACCAGTGATCCGGGCCCCAATCAGCCCCAGCATTTT.

The CDR3 bases are TGTGCCAGCAGTTCCTGGGATGGACCTAATCAGCCCCAGCATTTT. It encodes CASSSWDGPNQPQHF. The chain employs TRBV12-3 or TRBV12-4 and TRBJ1-5; D ambiguous. Trimming left V 4 bases short and J 4 bases short, with 14 bases between. CDR3 length: 15 amino acids.

This chain uses TRBV20-1 with TRBJ1-4; possible D gene TRBD1, 5 bases. This CDR3 comprises 14 residues. The germline V and J ends were trimmed by 6 bases and 8 bases, with 19 bases remaining between them. The germline V gene encodes CDR1 DFQATT and CDR2 SNEGSKA (reference sequence). This CDR3 reads CSARGLTKEEKLFF. Here the CDR3 DNA reads TGCAGTGCGCGGGGACTGACGAAAGAGGAAAAACTGTTTTTT.

V gene TRBV24-1 combines with J gene TRBJ1-1; 9 bases agree with TRBD1. The CDR3 is 15 amino acids. V trimming: 4 bases; J trimming: 1 base; junction bases outside the gene matches: 3. Germline V CDR1 and CDR2: KGHDR, SFDVKD. DNA for the CDR3: TGTGCCACCAGTGACCCGGGACAGGGGAACACTGAAGCTTTCTTT. Protein product: CATSDPGQGNTEAFF.

The chain has TRBV11-1 and TRBJ1-1; D perhaps matches TRBD1 (6 bases). Germline CDR1 SGHAT, CDR2 FQDESV (reference sequence). Trimming pared 3 bases from V and 5 bases from J, leaving 16 bases between. CDR3 length: 15 amino acids. The CDR3: CASSLGTFQGTEAFF. DNA for the CDR3: TGTGCCAGCAGCTTGGGGACATTCCAAGGGACTGAAGCTTTCTTT.

This clonotype occurred a few times. The chain uses TRBV12-3 or TRBV12-4 and TRBJ1-1, with TRBD1 identical over 7 bases. This CDR3 has 12 amino acids. V shed 6 bases and J 12 bases; nucleotides not matched to a gene: 10. As DNA, the CDR3 is TGTGCCAGCAGCCACGACAGGGTGGGTTCTTTCTTT. Protein sequence: CASSHDRVGSFF.